Described below is a single T cell receptor beta chain sequence and its context. The antigen remains undetermined. The CDR3 has 12 residues. V was shortened by 10 bases and J by 5 bases, with 15 bases between the two germline ends. Germline V gene sequence: CDR1 ENHRY, CDR2 SYGVKD. The source of the sample is a study of cytomegalovirus exposure and HLA in healthy donors. It was with 60 Vbeta and 13 Jbeta primers that the PCR ran. Using immunoSEQ multiplex PCR, the repertoire was profiled, and TCRdb retains in-frame clones only, with some absent. Among around 200,000 clones listed, approximately 86% were seen once. Overall study findings and caveats: The productive fraction for most TCR beta V segments was about 87% or about 30% in an earlier analysis.

This receptor was taken from a woman in her 30s in good health and CMV-seronegative. The sequencing input was PBMCs. The chain combines TRBV10-3 with TRBJ2-7; D may be TRBD2 (5 bases). The CDR3 DNA follows: TGTGCCACACTAGACATGGCCGACGAGCAGTACTTC. It encodes CATLDMADEQYF.